The rows below give T cell receptor beta chains drawn from one sample of a study of blood T cell repertoires in COVID-19. TCRdb keeps only in-frame clones here, not all; method: immunoSEQ multiplex PCR. The data contain tens of thousands of clones, about 86% of them seen just once; the ten biggest clones take up 20% to 25%. Input material: peripheral blood. Receptors were obtained from a woman at least 80 years old in a cohort sampled during active or convalescent COVID-19. CDR3s include the opening cysteine and the closing phenylalanine or tryptophan. D genes are given only for firm matches. Clone size, where shown, is once, few, many, or a class for clones that have expanded.

d_call j_call clone_size v_call cdr3_nt cdr3_aa
TRBD2 TRBJ2-5 . TRBV4-2 TGTGCCAGCAGCCAAGGGACCTCTGGGGTGGGAGCGGGGCAAGAGACCCAGTACTTC CASSQGTSGVGAGQETQYF
. TRBJ2-1 . TRBV5-1 TGCGCCAGCAGCTCTCTCACTGCCGACAATGAGCAGTTCTTC CASSSLTADNEQFF
. TRBJ1-2 . TRBV24-1 TGTGCCACCAGTGACAGGGGAATTTACGGCTACACCTTC CATSDRGIYGYTF
. TRBJ2-7 . TRBV20-1 TGCAGTGCTAGCGGGATTTACGAGCAGTACTTC CSASGIYEQYF
TRBD1 TRBJ1-6 . TRBV28 TGTGCCAGCAGGAAACAGGGGGCAAGAGGACCCCTCCACTTT CASRKQGARGPLHF
. TRBJ2-2 . TRBV5-1 TGCGCCACAGCCTCCGGGACTAACACCGGGGAGCTGTTTTTT CATASGTNTGELFF
. TRBJ1-1 . TRBV2 TGTGCCAGCTCGGGGGTTGCCGGTACTGAAGCTTTCTTT CASSGVAGTEAFF
TRBD1 TRBJ1-1 . TRBV3-1/TRBV3-2 TGTGCCAGCAGCCAAGACGGGACAGGGGGTTCTGAAGCTTTCTTT CASSQDGTGGSEAFF
TRBD2 TRBJ2-5 . TRBV7-8 TGTGCCAGCGTACTGGGACTAGCGGGGGGGGGAGCGGAGACCCAGTACTTC CASVLGLAGGGAETQYF
TRBD1 TRBJ1-1 . TRBV9 TGTGCCAGCAGCCCCCAGACAGGGGTGAACACTGAAGCTTTCTTT CASSPQTGVNTEAFF
TRBD2 TRBJ2-4 . TRBV5-1 TGCGCCAGCAGCCCCGGACTAGCGGGAAGTGGCATTCAGTACTTC CASSPGLAGSGIQYF
. TRBJ2-6 . TRBV15 TGTGCCACCAGCAGAGCAGGGGCTGGGGCCAACGTCCTGACTTTC CATSRAGAGANVLTF
. TRBJ2-7 once TRBV2 TGTGCCAGCAGTGAGAGCTTTTTCTCCGAGCAGTACTTC CASSESFFSEQYF
TRBD2 TRBJ2-5 . TRBV27 TGTGCCAGCAGTACAGGACTAGCGGGAGGGCAAATCTACTTC CASSTGLAGGQIYF
TRBD2 TRBJ2-5 . TRBV9 TGTGCCAGCAGCGTAGGGGCGGGAGGGGGCCAAGAGACCCAGTACTTC CASSVGAGGGQETQYF
. TRBJ1-4 . TRBV21-1 TGTGCCAGCGGTGGACGGAGGGCCGGTAATGAAAAACTGTTTTTT CASGGRRAGNEKLFF
TRBD2 TRBJ2-7 . TRBV4-2 TGTGCCAGCAGCCAAGAGGATAGCGGGACTCTCGAGCAGTACTTC CASSQEDSGTLEQYF
TRBD2 TRBJ2-7 . TRBV28 TGTGCCAGTAGGGCTAGCGGGAGCTCCTACGAGCAGTACTTC CASRASGSSYEQYF
TRBD2 TRBJ2-1 . TRBV11-2 TGTGCCAGTTCCCTAGCGGGAGGGCTTACCTACAATGAGCAGTTCTTC CASSLAGGLTYNEQFF
TRBD2 TRBJ2-7 . TRBV5-1 TGCGCCAGCAGCCCGACGGGGACTAGCGGGAGCTACGAGCAGTACTTC CASSPTGTSGSYEQYF
TRBD1 TRBJ1-2 few TRBV9 TGTGCCAGCAGCCCGCAGACAGGGGGCTTTATTTATGGCTACACCTTC CASSPQTGGFIYGYTF
. TRBJ2-1 few TRBV11-3 TGTGCCAGCAGCTTAGGGTCCAGGGGCTCCTACAATGAGCAGTTCTTC CASSLGSRGSYNEQFF
TRBD2 TRBJ2-1 . TRBV28 TGTGCCAGCAGTTTGGCTAGACTAGCGGGTCCATACAATGAGCAGTTCTTC CASSLARLAGPYNEQFF
. TRBJ1-1 . TRBV7-3 TGTGCCAGCCGGGAGGGCACTGAAGCTTTCTTT CASREGTEAFF
. TRBJ1-1 . TRBV6-2/TRBV6-3 TGTGCCAGCAGTCCCACGGGGTGGACGACTGAAGCTTTCTTT CASSPTGWTTEAFF
. TRBJ2-3 . TRBV9 TGTGCCAGCAGCCCAGGGCAGGGGAGGGTAGATACGCAGTATTTT CASSPGQGRVDTQYF
TRBD2 TRBJ2-1 . TRBV2 TGTGCCAGCAGTGACCGCGGGAGCTCCTACAATGAGCAGTTCTTC CASSDRGSSYNEQFF
TRBD1 TRBJ1-1 . TRBV2 TGTGCCAGCAGCGGACAGGGATCGAGTACTGAAGCTTTCTTT CASSGQGSSTEAFF
TRBD2 TRBJ2-3 . TRBV7-7 TGTGCTAGCAGCTTAGCTTTGGTAGGGGGAGGGACTAGCGGGAAGGGCGCAGATACGCAGTATTTT CASSLALVGGGTSGKGADTQYF
. TRBJ2-7 . TRBV28 TGTGCCAGCAGGGTCCGAGACTATAGCTCCTACGAGCAGTACTTC CASRVRDYSSYEQYF
TRBD1 TRBJ1-1 . TRBV9 TGTGCCAGCAGCGTAGATTGGACAGGGGGCACTGAAGCTTTCTTT CASSVDWTGGTEAFF
TRBD1 TRBJ2-5 . TRBV18 TGTGCCAGCTCACCACGTCAGGGGGTTCAAGAGACCCAGTACTTC CASSPRQGVQETQYF
TRBD1 TRBJ1-2 . TRBV28 TGTGCCAGCAGCCCTGGGACAGGGGGTGGGTATGGCTACACCTTC CASSPGTGGGYGYTF
. TRBJ1-1 . TRBV30 TGTGCCTGGGGGCGGGGGGCGCAAACTGAAGCTTTCTTT CAWGRGAQTEAFF
. TRBJ2-5 . TRBV20-1 TGCAGTGCTAGTTTCCGGGTCCCGTTTCAAGAGACCCAGTACTTC CSASFRVPFQETQYF
. TRBJ2-7 . TRBV7-3 TGTGCCAGCAGCGCTGGCGGCCCGGGAGCCAACGAGCAGTACTTC CASSAGGPGANEQYF
. TRBJ1-1 . TRBV12-3/TRBV12-4 TGTGCCAGCTCCCTCCGGGGGAACACTGAAGCTTTCTTT CASSLRGNTEAFF
TRBD1 TRBJ2-7 . TRBV2 TGTGCCAGCGGAGGGACAGGGGCCTACGAGCAGTACTTC CASGGTGAYEQYF
. TRBJ1-2 . TRBV27 TGTGCCAGCAGTTTACATCGCCAGGGGTTCTATGGCTACACCTTC CASSLHRQGFYGYTF
TRBD2 TRBJ2-3 . TRBV4-1 TGCGCCAGCAGCCAAGGATTTGGGACTAGTGCTTGGGCAGATACGCAGTATTTT CASSQGFGTSAWADTQYF
TRBD2 TRBJ2-3 . TRBV27 TGTGCCAGCAGTAGGACTAGCGGGGACACAGATACGCAGTATTTT CASSRTSGDTDTQYF
. TRBJ1-1 . TRBV12-3/TRBV12-4 TGTGCCAGCAGTTATGCGGCTGAAGCTTTCTTT CASSYAAEAFF
TRBD1 TRBJ2-2 . TRBV18 TGTGCCAGCTCAACTTATACAGGGGGCATCACCGGGGAGCTGTTTTTT CASSTYTGGITGELFF
. TRBJ1-6 . TRBV28 TGTGCCAGCAATACCTTGGGGGGTAATTCACCCCTCCACTTT CASNTLGGNSPLHF
TRBD1 TRBJ1-2 . TRBV5-6 TGTGCCAGCAGCGGGGGGACAGGGCCCACCTACACCTTC CASSGGTGPTYTF